This T cell receptor (beta chain) emerged from a study of regulatory T cells in long-lasting Graves disease. Time point here: newly diagnosed GD, antithyroid drugs for less than 3 months. PBMCs were the source of the RNA used for TCR sequencing. Building the TCR beta libraries relied on iRepertoire HTBI primers, and CDR3 regions underwent Arm-PCR. TCRdb re-derived calls from the multiplex PCR reads in MiXCR, one entry per CDR3 protein. The repertoire includes roughly 380,000 distinct CDR3 sequences, over 15% of them detected once, and about 27% sits in the top ten. Germline V CDR1 and CDR2: LGHNA, YSLEER. The ends lost 1 base at V and 0 bases at J; junction bases unmatched: 7. The CDR3 contains 17 residues. The data also belong to a second study, concerning T cells in Graves' hyperthyroidism and ophthalmopathy.

This clonotype was obtained from a man aged 40-50 years with Graves disease. This sample comprised peripheral blood mononuclear cells (PBMCs), obtained at new diagnosis, from a patient treated with antithyroid drugs. The gene calls are TRBV4-3 and TRBJ2-7; TRBD2 matches 9 bases. For the CDR3, the DNA is TGCGCCAGCAGCCAAGTGTGGGCTAGCGGGATCTCCTACGAGCAGTACTTC. As protein: CASSQVWASGISYEQYF.